This TCR beta chain was documented in a study of shared clonotypes between healthy human individuals. About the research overall: Plates per donor: three CD4 naive, three CD4 memory, two CD8 naive, one CD8 memory.

The CDR3 runs 14 residues. CDR1 and CDR2 (germline): MNHEY, SMNVEV (reference sequence). V trimming: 7 bases; J trimming: 2 bases; junction bases outside the gene matches: 7. This clone has at least ten counts. The antigen is not known. Notes on the study in general: Collection of samples was limited to blood; tissue repertoires likely differ. Generation probabilities were higher for clonotypes shared across all four sorted-subset donors than for unshared ones.

Genomic DNA per cell subset filled all wells of several immunoSEQ plates. Measured with immunoSEQ multiplex PCR; TCRdb has only the in-frame clones, and not every one. The sample shows over a million clones, approximately 80% of them seen only once. The chain links TRBV27 to TRBJ2-7; 8 nucleotides agree with TRBD2. Sample: memory CD4+ T cells from PBMCs. Stated subset: CD45RA-negative fraction. This clonotype was sampled from a man aged 18 to 30 in good health. Some clones in this sample may be carry-over from other donors' samples. The CDR3 sequence is CASTSSGRAYEQYF. The CDR3 DNA is TGTGCCAGCACCTCATCCGGGAGGGCCTACGAGCAGTACTTC.